This T cell receptor beta chain was documented in a study of cytomegalovirus exposure and HLA in healthy donors. The PCR contained 60 Vbeta and 13 Jbeta primers. Generated by immunoSEQ multiplex PCR, the TCRdb table keeps only in-frame clones and is missing some. The data contain approximately 190,000 clones, roughly 87% of them singletons. The CDR3 has 15 residues. Germline V gene lookup returns CDR1 MNHNS and CDR2 SASEGT. V was trimmed by 4 bases and J by 7 bases, leaving 17 bases between them. The genes are TRBV6-1 and TRBJ2-1; TRBD2 is a possible D gene (6 bases). The TCR was taken from a boy between 2 and 10 years old in good health and CMV-seronegative. The sample was PBMCs. This chain's CDR3 is CASSVVRARGNEQFF. The CDR3 DNA reads as TGTGCCAGCAGTGTTGTGCGGGCGCGGGGAAATGAGCAGTTCTTC.